These 3 T cell receptor beta chains came from one sample sequenced in a study of T cells in Graves' hyperthyroidism and ophthalmopathy. There were TCR beta CDR3 regions amplified from RNA transcripts. HTBI primers were the set used in a first-round RT-PCR of the TCR CDR3. TCRdb re-called the multiplex PCR reads through MiXCR, storing one row per CDR3 protein. The table lists about 600,000 distinct CDR3 sequences, more than 14% of them singletons, with approximately 12% in the top ten. Sequenced sample: blood. These TCRs come from a woman aged 45-60 years with Graves' ophthalmopathy.

This clonotype was detected once. This sequence may be a read error, since a much larger clone differs from it by one base. V gene TRBV20-1 combines with J gene TRBJ2-1; D not resolved. The DNA end is a closer match to TRBJ2-7, so the J assignment may be wrong. There are 15 residues in the CDR3. CDR1 is DFQATT, CDR2 SNEGSKA, per germline (reference sequence). The DNA for the CDR3 is TGCAGTGCTAGTTTCCGGGCGAGCTCCTACAATGAGCAGTACTTC. This sequence encodes CSASFRASSYNEQYF.

This clonotype was counted at least ten times. V gene TRBV7-2 combines with J gene TRBJ2-7; tentatively, D is TRBD2 (5 bases). The CDR3 sequence is 16 residues long. Germline V gene data show CDR1 as SGHTA and CDR2 as FQGNSA. V lost 4 bases and J lost 1, with 17 bases in between. The CDR3 DNA reads as TGTGCCAGCAGCTCGAAGCGGTCATGGCTTTCCTACGAGCAGTACTTC. Translation gives CASSSKRSWLSYEQYF. Full variable domain (rest looked up from reference TRBV7-2 and TRBJ2-7): GAGVSQSPSNKVTEKGKDVELRCDPISGHTALYWYRQSLGQGLEFLIYFQGNSAPDKSGLPSDRFSAERTGGSVSTLTIQRTQQEDSAVYLCASSSKRSWLSYEQYFGPGTRLTVT.

The chain is built from TRBV27 and TRBJ2-7, with a weak D call TRBD2 (5 bases). This CDR3 is built from 14 residues. The V and J ends lost 7 bases and 3 bases respectively, with 16 bases between them. The V gene's germline CDR1 is MNHEY and CDR2 SMNVEV (reference sequence). CDR3: CASTGLGLNYEQYF. The CDR3 DNA is TGTGCCAGCACCGGATTAGGACTCAACTACGAGCAGTACTTC.